This T cell receptor (beta chain) was sequenced in a study of shared clonotypes between healthy human individuals (dated by TCRdb to 2018 to 2021). As for the study more broadly: The cohort comprised a couple of women and three men aged 18 to 49 years. Per donor, three plates each were used for CD4 naive and CD4 memory, two for CD8 naive, and one for CD8 memory. Leukapheresis yielded between about 0.8 and 8.9 billion PBMCs per donor. To estimate repertoire size and how much clonotypes are shared between individuals, the study performed deep sequencing of blood TCR repertoires from roughly five healthy adults. To increase sequencing depth and limit assay-specific biases, different laboratories used diverse techniques to prepare libraries and sequence TCR repertoires. The full study reports these points: Compared with non-shared clonotypes, the clonotypes found in all four sorted-subset donors had higher generation probabilities. Because the study included only a small number of donors, the genetic and exposure-history diversity represented was limited. Pairwise subsampling led to the expectation that sequencing depth would affect the degree of clonotype sharing among donors. Naive subsets generally had larger estimated clonotype richness than memory subsets. Sampling was restricted to blood, and TCR repertoires in tissue are likely to differ from TCR repertoires in blood. Across a handful of donors, about 5% of naive CD4, over 3% of naive CD8, 2% to 2.5% of memory CD4, and 0.3% to 0.45% of memory CD8 clonotypes were shared. Rarefaction of sorted-subset datasets indicated incomplete sequencing despite the large sequencing depth.

CD8 naive samples were CD45RO-negative cells positively selected for CCR7, giving a CD45RA+CCR7+ population that excluded TemRA cells. The donors were healthy, HIV-negative adults with no recently reported acute infections or vaccinations. Only Caucasian adults living in Nashville, Tennessee, USA were represented among the donors. Blood was collected by leukapheresis, and PBMCs were isolated by Ficoll-Histopaque density gradient centrifugation and then cryopreserved in liquid nitrogen vapor phase. Analytical flow cytometry was used to check the purity and quantity of each magnetically sorted T cell population. Genomic DNA was isolated from every sorted fraction and measured by UV absorbance on a Nanodrop 2000c. Remarks on this clone: The antigen it binds to is not known. Within one base of it there is no much larger clone, and no base qualities were kept.

TCR CDR3 regions were amplified from genomic DNA by multiplex PCR using the deep immunoSEQ assay. Extracted genomic DNA from each cell subset was spread evenly across all wells of several immunoSEQ 96-well plates, with each plate serving as a replicate. Each replicate PCR for sorted subsets received roughly 0.2 ug genomic DNA, equal to tens of thousands of T cell genomes. The purified libraries were quantified using a Qubit 3.0 fluorometer, sized with a Bioanalyzer 2100, and then quantified again using the KAPA Library Quantification kit. Each immunoSEQ 96-well plate was sequenced on its own single-read 150-cycle Illumina NextSeq 550 flow cell. The published analysis was carried out like this. Because the immunoSEQ output held only junctional sequences and lacked quality scores, the filtering could not match the filtering applied to full-length reads. Sequences were annotated with PyIR, a Python wrapper for IgBLAST v1.9, and V/J genes and CDR3 were assigned using IMGT germline references. Reads with weak V/J assignments (E-value above 1e-6), missing CDR3, stop codons, out-of-frame junctions, or ambiguous translated residues were removed. A V3J clonotype was defined by an identical inferred V gene, J gene, and CDR3 amino acid sequence. Percentage overlap between repertoires was calculated by dividing the number of shared unique clonotypes by the size of the smaller repertoire. RTK rarefaction, the Chao1 estimator, and Recon v2.1 estimates of unobserved clonotypes were used to assess repertoire richness. OLGA was used to compute generation probabilities for all TCRbeta clonotypes that the gDNA method yielded from a handful of donors. TCRdb provides this immuneACCESS table in a form limited to in-frame rearrangements. Some clones are lacking; in checked studies, under half of them reflect an unresolved V gene, and why the rest are absent is not known. The V and J calls and the clone size are those of that table, but D and trimming were determined from the DNA. The sample table contains approximately 2,200,000 clones; only one count was recorded for about 93% of them. Together, the top ten hold roughly 1.7% of the sample.

This receptor was taken from a man aged 18 to 29 in good health. Some clones in this sample may be carry-over from other donors' samples. The material sequenced was naive CD8+ T cells from PBMCs. This specimen's cell subset or site label, per the study, means: CD45RA+CCR7+.

CDR3 sequence: CASSEAGVARVDEQYF. In nucleotides, the sequence is TGTGCCAGCAGTGAAGCAGGGGTAGCCAGGGTTGACGAGCAGTACTTC. The chain is assembled from TRBV2 and TRBJ2-7, with a tentative D gene TRBD1 over 5 matching bases. CDR1 is given as SNHLY and CDR2 as FYNNEI, both from the germline V gene. The CDR3 holds 16 amino acids from the cysteine to the phenylalanine. CDR3 DNA is the only sequence kept; it has 48 bases, read in frame from the first base. The germline ends are 17 bases apart after V is trimmed by 0 bases and J by 5 bases.